The entry below gives a single T cell receptor (beta chain) sequence along with its context. Blood genomic DNA input for TRB amplification was about 250-500 ng. The CDR3 contains 16 residues. Germline CDR1 MNHNS, CDR2 SASEGT. Losses at the gene ends were 4 bases for V and 4 bases for J; bases not matched to a gene: 2. BIOMED2 TRB-A/B primer pools were used in multiplex TRB PCR. MiXCR was run by TCRdb on the multiplex PCR reads, yielding one entry per CDR3 protein. The table shows roughly 27,000 distinct CDR3 sequences, with over 25% occurring only once. This entry belongs to a study of T and B cells in COVID-19 patients.

The receptor was derived from a human donor who had recovered from COVID-19. This rearrangement joins TRBV6-1 to TRBJ2-2; 14 bases agree with TRBD2. Sequencing was performed on blood. CDR3 sequence reads: CASSGGLAGGTGELFF. The CDR3 DNA follows: TGTGCCAGCAGTGGAGGACTAGCGGGAGGCACCGGGGAGCTGTTTTTT.